This record concerns one TCR beta chain sequence. This entry is derived from a study of blood T cell repertoires in COVID-19. Under the authors' procedure: For nucleated cells, counts were estimated from reference gene primer amplification. Assay used: immunoSEQ multiplex PCR; TCRdb lists only in-frame clones, some missing. That table furnishes V, J and clone size, whereas the DNA furnished D and trimming. Of approximately 290,000 clones listed, 80% to 90% are singletons. Germline V gene data show CDR1 as MNHEY and CDR2 as SVGEGT. V was clipped by 0 bases and J by 12 bases, with 10 bases between them. The CDR3 runs 12 residues.

The receptor comes from a man in his thirties or forties with acute or convalescent COVID-19. The gene calls are TRBV6-2 or TRBV6-3 and TRBJ2-3, with D perhaps TRBD1 (5 bases). The sample consisted of peripheral blood. CDR3 coding DNA: TGTGCCAGCAGTTACTCGACAGTCCTTCAGTATTTT. Protein sequence: CASSYSTVLQYF.